The 25 T cell receptor beta chains below come from one sample, sequenced in a study of blood T cells in healthy people across ages. The authors ran a second PCR of roughly 6 to 12 cycles using a sample-barcoded 5' primer and a J-beta primer mix. TCRdb re-called the 5' RACE reads with MiXCR, one entry per CDR3 protein. The sample has over a million distinct CDR3 sequences; 42% are singletons. Sequencing was carried out using blood. The receptor source for this set is a woman between 18 and 30 years old in good health.

In regard to this clonotype: Relative to the germline gene, one junction end is altered; a read error may explain this. The chain joins TRBV3-1 to TRBJ2-6, with D maybe TRBD1 (5 bases). The germline gives CDR1 LGHDT, CDR2 YNNKEL (reference sequence). The CDR3 consists of 16 residues. The CDR3 region is CASSRTQSSGADVLTF. The CDR3 DNA reads as TGTGCCAGCAGCCGCACACAGAGCTCTGGGGCCGACGTCCTGACTTTC.

In this sample, this clonotype turned up a few times. The gene calls are TRBV12-3 or TRBV12-4 and TRBJ2-1; 8 positions match TRBD2. CDR3 size: 19 residues. V was clipped by 6 bases and J by 0 bases; unmatched bases: 16. The CDR3 reads CASRRTGTRKTNSYNEQFF. In DNA, the CDR3 is TGTGCCAGCAGACGAACCGGGACTAGAAAGACGAACTCCTACAATGAGCAGTTCTTC.

This chain joins TRBV7-9 and TRBJ2-5; D possibly corresponds to TRBD2 (5 bases). Trimming took off 5 bases at V and 11 bases at J, with 15 bases between the two ends. The CDR3 has 12 amino acids. Per the germline V gene, CDR1 is SEHNR and CDR2 is FQNEAQ (reference sequence). The CDR3 bases are TGTGCCAGCAGCGTCGGGATAGGCCCACAGTACTTC. Amino acid sequence: CASSVGIGPQYF.

In DNA form, the CDR3 reads TGTGCCAGCAGTGACCGAGCGGGGAGGAGCTACACCTTC. Its protein product is CASSDRAGRSYTF. This chain connects TRBV6-5 to TRBJ1-2; no firm D call. Trimming cost V 5 bases and J 9 bases, with 16 bases left between them. The CDR3 contains 13 residues. In germline, CDR1 is MNHEY, CDR2 SVGAGI.

This clonotype was seen only once. The gene calls are TRBV12-3 or TRBV12-4 and TRBJ1-2; the D gene is possibly TRBD1 (6 bases). This CDR3 region has 14 residues. V was trimmed by 2 bases and J by 5 bases, leaving 12 bases between them. This CDR3 is CASSLPGVGYGYTF. The CDR3 coding sequence is TGTGCCAGCAGTTTACCAGGGGTAGGATATGGCTACACCTTC.

The chain links TRBV30 to TRBJ1-5; 7 nucleotides align to TRBD1. Per the germline V gene, CDR1 is GTSNPN and CDR2 is SVGIG (reference sequence). V shed 2 bases, J shed 4 bases, and the junction held 2 bases outside the gene matches. This CDR3 has 13 residues. The CDR3 here is CAWSRDSNQPQHF. In DNA form, the CDR3 reads TGTGCCTGGAGTCGGGACAGTAATCAGCCCCAGCATTTT. Full variable domain (remainder filled in from reference TRBV30 and TRBJ1-5): SQTIHQWPATLVQPVGSPLSLECTVEGTSNPNLYWYRQAAGRGLQLLFYSVGIGQISSEVPQNLSASRPQDRQFILSSKKLLLSDSGFYLCAWSRDSNQPQHFGDGTRLSIL.

This clonotype was picked up many times. The junction differs from germline at one of its ends, possibly a read error. The gene calls are TRBV3-1 and TRBJ2-1; weak D call: TRBD1 (5 bases). The germline V gene has CDR1 LGHDT and CDR2 YNNKEL (reference sequence). This CDR3 has 14 amino acids. The CDR3 coding sequence is TGCGCCAGCAGCCAAGATGGGGCATACAATGAGCAGTTCTTC. It translates to CASSQDGAYNEQFF.

J is TRBJ2-4 and V is TRBV2, with a tentative D call TRBD1 (7 bases). The J call is doubtful: the DNA matches TRBJ2-7 better. This CDR3 is 17 amino acids long. CDR1 is SNHLY and CDR2 is FYNNEI in the germline V gene. The CDR3 protein is CASSETGEEGFRYEQYF. In DNA, the CDR3 is TGTGCCAGCAGTGAAACAGGGGAGGAGGGTTTTCGGTACGAGCAGTACTTC.

V gene TRBV29-1 combines with J gene TRBJ2-1; 12 bases are a match to TRBD2. This CDR3 has 14 residues. CDR1 SQVTM and CDR2 ANQGSEA come from the germline V gene. V gave up 8 bases and J gave up 8 bases; unmatched junction bases: 10. The CDR3 DNA is TGCAGCCTCGCCGGGACTAGCGGGCCCCATGAGCAGTTCTTC. It translates to CSLAGTSGPHEQFF.

This clonotype was seen a few times. The gene calls are TRBV5-1 and TRBJ2-1; 7 bases are shared with TRBD2. The CDR3 has 15 residues. V lost 3 bases and J lost 7; bases outside the gene matches: 10. Germline lookup yields CDR1 SGHRS and CDR2 YFSETQ. This chain's CDR3 is CASSWTSGLGNEQFF. The CDR3 region has the DNA TGCGCCAGCAGCTGGACTAGTGGTTTGGGGAATGAGCAGTTCTTC. Full variable domain (missing parts from reference TRBV5-1 and TRBJ2-1): KAGVTQTPRYLIKTRGQQVTLSCSPISGHRSVSWYQQTPGQGLQFLFEYFSETQRNKGNFPGRFSGRQFSNSRSEMNVSTLELGDSALYLCASSWTSGLGNEQFFGPGTRLTVL.

This clonotype was counted ten times or more. V usage is TRBV28 and J usage is TRBJ2-7; 10 nucleotides match TRBD2. V dropped 4 bases and J dropped 3; count of bases not matched to a gene: 6. Germline V gene sequence: CDR1 MDHEN, CDR2 SYDVKM. This CDR3 spans 15 amino acids. The CDR3 DNA reads TGTGCCAGCAGTTCGGGCGCTAGCGGGAGCTACGAGCAGTACTTC. This encodes CASSSGASGSYEQYF.

V usage is TRBV20-1 and J usage is TRBJ2-1; 9 bases are shared with TRBD2. The V gene end was trimmed by 0 bases and the J gene end by 3 bases; junction bases not matched to a gene: 6. CDR1 DFQATT and CDR2 SNEGSKA come from the germline V gene (reference sequence). The CDR3 contains 16 residues. Here the CDR3 DNA reads TGCAGTGCTAGAGAAGCTAGCGGGACCAACTACAATGAGCAGTTCTTC. This sequence encodes CSAREASGTNYNEQFF.

The V gene is TRBV3-1, the J gene TRBJ2-5; D is undetermined. The germline V and J ends were trimmed by 6 bases and 5 bases, with 13 bases remaining between them. CDR1 and CDR2 (germline): LGHDT, YNNKEL (reference sequence). The CDR3 is 13 residues long. Here the CDR3 DNA reads TGTGCCAGCAGTTGGCAGGAGATTGAGACCCAGTACTTC. Protein product: CASSWQEIETQYF.

This sequence joins TRBV18 and TRBJ2-4; D is possibly TRBD1 (6 bases). This CDR3 is 19 amino acids long. Trimming took off 2 bases at V and 0 bases at J, with 20 bases between the two ends. Germline CDR1 and CDR2: KGHSH and LQKENI. CDR3 DNA sequence: TGTGCCAGCTCACCATGGATTTCGTCAGGGGATATAGCCAAAAACATTCAGTACTTC. Encoded protein: CASSPWISSGDIAKNIQYF.

The sample holds a few counts of this clonotype. The chain combines TRBV6-1 with TRBJ1-2; possible D gene TRBD1, 5 bases. This CDR3 is 13 amino acids long. Germline assignment: CDR1 MNHNS and CDR2 SASEGT. V was trimmed by 8 bases and J by 3 bases, leaving 13 bases between them. CDR3: CASLGTGDYGYTF. In DNA, the CDR3 is TGTGCCAGCCTGGGCACGGGGGACTATGGCTACACCTTC.

This clonotype was recorded a few times. This chain uses TRBV6-2 or TRBV6-3 with TRBJ2-5; TRBD2 matches 12 bases. Germline V gene lookup returns CDR1 MNHEY and CDR2 SVGEGT. CDR3 length: 17 amino acids. The V gene end was trimmed by 5 bases and the J gene end by 2 bases; junction bases not matched to a gene: 9. In DNA, the CDR3 is TGTGCCAGCAGTCTTCGAACTAGCGGGAGGTTTCAAGAGACCCAGTACTTC. This codes for CASSLRTSGRFQETQYF.

This chain connects TRBV7-9 to TRBJ2-7; D is possibly TRBD1 or TRBD2 (6 bases each). Germline CDR1 SEHNR, CDR2 FQNEAQ (reference sequence). The CDR3 sequence is 13 residues long. V was clipped by 8 bases and J by 5 bases, with 16 bases between them. As DNA, the CDR3 is TGTGCCAGCCGGGGGCTAGCAATAAACGAGCAGTACTTC. It yields the protein CASRGLAINEQYF.

The chain couples TRBV6-1 to TRBJ2-7; 9 nucleotides agree with TRBD1. Per germline, CDR1 MNHNS and CDR2 SASEGT. The CDR3 runs 16 residues. The V and J ends lost 7 bases and 6 bases, in that order; junction bases with no gene match: 16. This CDR3 is CASTKDRGDLLGEQYF. CDR3 coding DNA: TGTGCCAGCACCAAGGACAGGGGTGACCTCCTAGGCGAGCAGTACTTC.

This sequence joins TRBV7-3 and TRBJ2-6; D may be TRBD1 or TRBD2 (6 bases each). Trimming took 5 bases from V and 0 from J, leaving 8 bases between them. The CDR3 consists of 15 residues. Germline V lookup: CDR1 SGHTA, CDR2 FQGTGA. CDR3 in amino acids: CASSGGLSGANVLTF. In nucleotides, the CDR3 is TGTGCCAGCAGCGGGGGGCTCTCTGGGGCCAACGTCCTGACTTTC.

V and J are TRBV10-3 and TRBJ2-2; possibly TRBD2 for D (5 bases). The CDR3 loop spans 17 amino acids. V lost 3 bases to trimming and J lost 6 bases, with 20 bases between them. CDR1 ENHRY and CDR2 SYGVKD come from the germline V gene. CDR3 DNA: TGTGCCATCAGTGAACGAGGGAGCGCATCCGGGTCCGGGGAGCTGTTTTTT. Translated, it gives CAISERGSASGSGELFF.

The CDR3, as DNA: TGTGCCAGTAGTCCGTGGGATGGTCAGCCCCAGCATTTT. It is translated as CASSPWDGQPQHF. The V call is TRBV19, the J call TRBJ1-5; D is ambiguous. Germline lookup yields CDR1 LNHDA and CDR2 SQIVND (reference sequence). V lost 5 bases, J lost 6 bases, and 11 bases lay in between. CDR3 length equals 13 residues.

The chain is built from TRBV15 and TRBJ2-1; maybe TRBD2 (5 bases). This CDR3 region has 15 residues. The V gene's germline CDR1 is LNHNV and CDR2 YYDKDF (reference sequence). V shed 5 bases and J shed 6 bases, with 17 bases lying between them. The CDR3 bases are TGTGCCACCAGCCACGTCAGCGGTTGGGGCAATGAGCAGTTCTTC. Residues: CATSHVSGWGNEQFF. Variable domain in full (rest from reference TRBV15 and TRBJ2-1): DAMVIQNPRYQVTQFGKPVTLSCSQTLNHNVMYWYQQKSSQAPKLLFHYYDKDFNNEADTPDNFQSRRPNTSFCFLDIRSPGLGDTAMYLCATSHVSGWGNEQFFGPGTRLTVL.

On this clonotype itself: One end of the junction does not line up with germline, which may come from a read error. J is TRBJ2-7 and V is TRBV7-8; tentative D call: TRBD2 (5 bases). The J call is uncertain, as TRBJ2-5 better fits the DNA end. The germline gives CDR1 SGHVS, CDR2 FQNEAQ. The CDR3 has 14 amino acids. The chain's CDR3 is CASSVARLGETQYF. The CDR3 coding sequence is TGTGCCAGCAGCGTAGCGCGGCTAGGGGAGACCCAGTACTTC.

Only a few counts were recorded for this clonotype. The genes are TRBV6-2 or TRBV6-3 and TRBJ2-3, with 16 nucleotides matching TRBD2. Looked up from germline, CDR1 is MNHEY and CDR2 is SVGEGT. The J segment lost 6 bases and the V segment lost 8 bases, leaving 8 bases of the junction unmatched. This CDR3 has 16 residues. The CDR3 region is CASSGLAGGPRDTQYF. The CDR3 DNA sequence: TGTGCCAGCTCGGGACTAGCGGGAGGGCCTCGCGATACGCAGTATTTT.

The V gene is TRBV2, the J gene TRBJ1-2; the D gene is possibly TRBD1 (6 bases). The CDR3 consists of 16 residues. Trimming took off 1 base at V and 1 base at J, with 13 bases between the two ends. Germline V gene sequence: CDR1 SNHLY, CDR2 FYNNEI. This CDR3 reads CASSEVIRGGNYGYTF. CDR3 coding DNA: TGTGCCAGCAGTGAAGTGATAAGGGGGGGTAACTATGGCTACACCTTC.